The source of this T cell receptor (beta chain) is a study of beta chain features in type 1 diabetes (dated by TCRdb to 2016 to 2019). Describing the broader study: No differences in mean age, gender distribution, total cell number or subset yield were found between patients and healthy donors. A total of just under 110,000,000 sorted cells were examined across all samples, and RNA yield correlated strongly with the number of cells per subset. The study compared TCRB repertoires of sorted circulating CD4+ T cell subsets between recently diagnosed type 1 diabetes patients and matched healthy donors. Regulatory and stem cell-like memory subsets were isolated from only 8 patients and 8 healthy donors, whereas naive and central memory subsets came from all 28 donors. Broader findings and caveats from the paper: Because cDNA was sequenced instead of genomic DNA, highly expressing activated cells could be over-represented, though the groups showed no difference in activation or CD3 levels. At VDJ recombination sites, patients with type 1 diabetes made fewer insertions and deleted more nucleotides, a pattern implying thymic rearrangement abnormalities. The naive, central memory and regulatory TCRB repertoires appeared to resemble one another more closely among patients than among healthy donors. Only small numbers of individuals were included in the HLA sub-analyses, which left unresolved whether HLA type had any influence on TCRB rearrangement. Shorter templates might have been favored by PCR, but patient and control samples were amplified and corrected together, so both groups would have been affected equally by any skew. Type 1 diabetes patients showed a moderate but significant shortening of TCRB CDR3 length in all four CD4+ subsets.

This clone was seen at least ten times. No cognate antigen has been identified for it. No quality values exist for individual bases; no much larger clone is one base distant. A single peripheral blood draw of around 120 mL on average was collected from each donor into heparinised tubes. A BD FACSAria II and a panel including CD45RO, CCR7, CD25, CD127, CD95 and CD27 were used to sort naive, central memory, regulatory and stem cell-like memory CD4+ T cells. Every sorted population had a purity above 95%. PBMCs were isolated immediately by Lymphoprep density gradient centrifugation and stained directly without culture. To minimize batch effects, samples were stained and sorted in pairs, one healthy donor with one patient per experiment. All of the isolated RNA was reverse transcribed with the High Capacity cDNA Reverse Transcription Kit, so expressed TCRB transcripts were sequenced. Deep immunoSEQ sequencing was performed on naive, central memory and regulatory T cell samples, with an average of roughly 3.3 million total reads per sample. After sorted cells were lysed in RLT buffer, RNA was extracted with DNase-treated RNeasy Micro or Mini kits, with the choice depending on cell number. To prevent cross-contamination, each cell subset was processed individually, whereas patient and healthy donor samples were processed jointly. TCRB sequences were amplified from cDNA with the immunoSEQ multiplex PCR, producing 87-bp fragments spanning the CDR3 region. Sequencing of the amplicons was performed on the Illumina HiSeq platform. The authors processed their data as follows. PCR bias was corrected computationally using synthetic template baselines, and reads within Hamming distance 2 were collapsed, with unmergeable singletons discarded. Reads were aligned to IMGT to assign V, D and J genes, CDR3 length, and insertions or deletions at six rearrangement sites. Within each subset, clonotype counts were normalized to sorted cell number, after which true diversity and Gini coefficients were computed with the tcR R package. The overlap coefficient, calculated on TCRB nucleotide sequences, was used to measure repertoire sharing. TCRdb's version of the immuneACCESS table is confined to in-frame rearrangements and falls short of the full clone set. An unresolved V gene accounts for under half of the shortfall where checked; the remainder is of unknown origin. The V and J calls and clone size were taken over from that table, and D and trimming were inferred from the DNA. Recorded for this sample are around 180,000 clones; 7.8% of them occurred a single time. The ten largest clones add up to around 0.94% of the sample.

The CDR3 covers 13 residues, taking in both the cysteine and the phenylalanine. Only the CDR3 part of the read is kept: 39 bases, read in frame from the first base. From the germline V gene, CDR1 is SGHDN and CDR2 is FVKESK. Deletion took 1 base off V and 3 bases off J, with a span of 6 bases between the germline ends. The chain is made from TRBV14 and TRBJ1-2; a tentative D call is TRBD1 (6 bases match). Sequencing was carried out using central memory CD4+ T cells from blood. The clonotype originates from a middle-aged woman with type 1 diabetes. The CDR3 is CASSQGTDYGYTF. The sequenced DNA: TGTGCCAGCAGCCAAGGGACAGACTATGGCTACACCTTC. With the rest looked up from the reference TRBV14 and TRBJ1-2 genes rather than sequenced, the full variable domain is EAGVTQFPSHSVIEKGQTVTLRCDPISGHDNLYWYRRVMGKEIKFLLHFVKESKQDESGMPNNRFLAERTGGTYSTLKVQPAELEDSGVYFCASSQGTDYGYTFGSGTRLTVV.